These T cell receptor beta chains were read from a single sample in a study of blood T cell repertoires in COVID-19. The data were produced by immunoSEQ multiplex PCR, yet TCRdb's version contains in-frame clones alone and is incomplete. This sample has 200,000 to 250,000 clones; 70% to 90% occur once, and the top ten carry approximately 10%. Sequencing used PBMCs or T cells enriched from blood (not recorded which). Receptors were obtained from a man younger than 45 who had recovered from COVID-19. CDR3s include the opening cysteine and the closing phenylalanine or tryptophan. The D gene is left open where the match is weak. Clone size is stated in some rows and not others, as once, few, many or a class when expanded.

v_call: TRBV5-4
j_call: TRBJ2-2
clone_size: few
d_call: TRBD1
cdr3_aa: CASNLQGSGELFF
cdr3_nt: TGTGCCAGCAACTTACAGGGGTCCGGGGAGCTGTTTTTT

v_call: TRBV14
j_call: TRBJ2-7
clone_size: few
d_call: .
cdr3_aa: CASSLSFGPISEQYF
cdr3_nt: TGTGCCAGCAGCCTCTCGTTTGGGCCTATCAGCGAGCAGTACTTC

v_call: TRBV18
j_call: TRBJ2-7
clone_size: .
d_call: TRBD1
cdr3_aa: CASSPGTGPYEQYF
cdr3_nt: TGTGCCAGCTCACCCGGGACAGGGCCCTACGAGCAGTACTTC

v_call: TRBV23-1
j_call: TRBJ1-5
clone_size: .
d_call: .
cdr3_aa: CASSQCTGGPQHF
cdr3_nt: TGCGCCAGCAGTCAATGCACCGGCGGGCCCCAGCATTTT

v_call: TRBV4-3
j_call: TRBJ1-4
clone_size: .
d_call: TRBD1
cdr3_aa: CASSQDDQGAYTNEKLFF
cdr3_nt: TGCGCCAGCAGCCAAGATGACCAGGGGGCATATACTAATGAAAAACTGTTTTTT

v_call: TRBV27
j_call: TRBJ1-4
clone_size: .
d_call: TRBD1
cdr3_aa: CASRENRGHATNEKLFF
cdr3_nt: TGTGCCAGCAGGGAAAACAGGGGCCACGCAACTAATGAAAAACTGTTTTTT

v_call: TRBV6-1
j_call: TRBJ2-7
clone_size: .
d_call: TRBD1
cdr3_aa: CASSEPKGQAYEQYF
cdr3_nt: TGTGCCAGCAGTGAACCCAAGGGACAGGCCTACGAGCAGTACTTC

v_call: TRBV4-3
j_call: TRBJ2-7
clone_size: few
d_call: .
cdr3_aa: CASSQIFRDTYEQYF
cdr3_nt: TGCGCCAGCAGCCAAATTTTCCGGGACACCTACGAGCAGTACTTC

v_call: TRBV19
j_call: TRBJ2-7
clone_size: once
d_call: .
cdr3_aa: CASSGAGAFYEQYF
cdr3_nt: TGTGCCAGTAGTGGAGCAGGGGCGTTTTACGAGCAGTACTTC

v_call: TRBV11-3
j_call: TRBJ2-1
clone_size: .
d_call: .
cdr3_aa: CASSLGVWSSENEQFF
cdr3_nt: TGTGCCAGCAGCTTAGGGGTGTGGAGTTCAGAGAATGAGCAGTTCTTC

v_call: TRBV19
j_call: TRBJ2-3
clone_size: .
d_call: TRBD2
cdr3_aa: CASSRTSGSTDTQYF
cdr3_nt: TGTGCCAGTAGTCGTACTAGCGGGAGCACAGATACGCAGTATTTT

v_call: TRBV10-3
j_call: TRBJ2-1
clone_size: .
d_call: .
cdr3_aa: CAISLEGIGGDQFF
cdr3_nt: TGTGCCATCAGTTTGGAGGGCATCGGAGGAGATCAGTTCTTC

v_call: TRBV13
j_call: TRBJ2-7
clone_size: .
d_call: .
cdr3_aa: CASSTTINPYEQYF
cdr3_nt: TGTGCCAGCAGCACCACTATCAACCCCTACGAGCAGTACTTC

v_call: TRBV13
j_call: TRBJ2-1
clone_size: .
d_call: .
cdr3_aa: CASSIQQVYNEQFF
cdr3_nt: TGTGCCAGCAGCATCCAACAGGTGTATAATGAGCAGTTCTTC

v_call: TRBV18
j_call: TRBJ2-5
clone_size: once
d_call: TRBD1
cdr3_aa: CASSPGDRQETQYF
cdr3_nt: TGTGCCAGCTCACCGGGGGACAGACAAGAGACCCAGTACTTC

v_call: TRBV5-8
j_call: TRBJ2-2
clone_size: .
d_call: .
cdr3_aa: CASSTTGELFF
cdr3_nt: TGTGCCAGCAGTACTACCGGGGAGCTGTTTTTT

v_call: TRBV21-1
j_call: TRBJ1-4
clone_size: .
d_call: .
cdr3_aa: CASKKVGAATGTNEKLFF
cdr3_nt: TGTGCCAGCAAAAAGGTAGGAGCCGCGACAGGAACTAATGAAAAACTGTTTTTT

v_call: TRBV5-6
j_call: TRBJ1-5
clone_size: .
d_call: TRBD1
cdr3_aa: CASSLRTGMSNQPQHF
cdr3_nt: TGTGCCAGCAGCCTACGGACAGGGATGAGCAATCAGCCCCAGCATTTT

v_call: TRBV24-1
j_call: TRBJ2-3
clone_size: .
d_call: .
cdr3_aa: CATSDLSPSTDTQYF
cdr3_nt: TGTGCCACCAGTGATTTATCTCCGTCCACAGATACGCAGTATTTT

v_call: TRBV5-1
j_call: TRBJ1-1
clone_size: once
d_call: .
cdr3_aa: CASRKWEANPEAFF
cdr3_nt: TGCGCCAGCAGAAAGTGGGAGGCTAACCCTGAAGCTTTCTTT

v_call: TRBV27
j_call: TRBJ2-1
clone_size: once
d_call: TRBD2
cdr3_aa: CASMSWGGSLYNEQFF
cdr3_nt: TGTGCCAGCATGAGCTGGGGCGGGAGTTTATACAATGAGCAGTTCTTC

v_call: TRBV7-9
j_call: TRBJ1-5
clone_size: .
d_call: .
cdr3_aa: CASSWGDLGSQHF
cdr3_nt: TGTGCCAGCAGCTGGGGGGACCTTGGGTCCCAGCATTTT

v_call: TRBV11-3
j_call: TRBJ2-3
clone_size: .
d_call: .
cdr3_aa: CASSFRLTDTQYF
cdr3_nt: TGTGCCAGCAGCTTCCGACTCACAGATACGCAGTATTTT

v_call: TRBV12-3/TRBV12-4
j_call: TRBJ1-1
clone_size: .
d_call: .
cdr3_aa: CASSPMNTEAFF
cdr3_nt: TGTGCCAGCAGTCCCATGAACACTGAAGCTTTCTTT

v_call: TRBV10-3
j_call: TRBJ2-3
clone_size: .
d_call: TRBD1
cdr3_aa: CAITSGTGFTDTQYF
cdr3_nt: TGTGCCATCACTTCAGGGACAGGGTTCACAGATACGCAGTATTTT

v_call: TRBV7-2
j_call: TRBJ2-2
clone_size: .
d_call: TRBD1
cdr3_aa: CASSQGGTGVRELFF
cdr3_nt: TGTGCCAGCAGCCAAGGGGGGACAGGGGTCCGGGAGCTGTTTTTT

v_call: TRBV6-5
j_call: TRBJ2-7
clone_size: .
d_call: .
cdr3_aa: CASSYRVRDEQYF
cdr3_nt: TGTGCCAGCAGTTACAGGGTCAGGGACGAGCAGTACTTC

v_call: TRBV5-5
j_call: TRBJ2-1
clone_size: .
d_call: .
cdr3_aa: CASSLAGNEQFF
cdr3_nt: TGTGCCAGCAGCTTGGCCGGCAATGAGCAGTTCTTC

v_call: TRBV15
j_call: TRBJ1-5
clone_size: .
d_call: .
cdr3_aa: CATSRDLGGNQPQHF
cdr3_nt: TGTGCCACCAGCAGAGATCTGGGGGGTAATCAGCCCCAGCATTTT

v_call: TRBV28
j_call: TRBJ2-1
clone_size: once
d_call: .
cdr3_aa: CASSNRDFPSKQFF
cdr3_nt: TGTGCCAGCAGTAACCGGGACTTTCCTAGTAAGCAGTTCTTC